This entry features one T cell receptor (beta chain) sequence. Sequencing was performed with immunoSEQ multiplex PCR; in TCRdb, only in-frame clones are kept and a portion is missing. The sample lists 95,000 to 100,000 clones; around 86% were seen once. Treatment defined: preoperative locoregional IRX-2 cytokine immunotherapy. Patients received preoperative, locoregional IRX-2 cytokine immunotherapy in a phase Ib study. The V segment lost 3 bases and the J segment 6 bases; nucleotides outside the gene matches: 10. Looked up from germline, CDR1 is SGHRS and CDR2 is YFSETQ. The CDR3 has 16 amino acids. The data stem from a study of preoperative IRX-2 immunotherapy in early breast cancer.

This specimen was tumor tissue, taken after IRX-2 immunotherapy. The chain has TRBV5-1 and TRBJ2-2, with 8 bases identical to TRBD1. This sequence was found in a human donor with breast cancer. CDR3 residues: CASSSRTGILPGELFF. The DNA for the CDR3 is TGCGCCAGCAGCTCAAGGACAGGGATCTTACCCGGGGAGCTGTTTTTT. Looking up the rest from reference TRBV5-1 and TRBJ2-2 gives the full variable domain: KAGVTQTPRYLIKTRGQQVTLSCSPISGHRSVSWYQQTPGQGLQFLFEYFSETQRNKGNFPGRFSGRQFSNSRSEMNVSTLELGDSALYLCASSSRTGILPGELFFGEGSRLTVL.